A single T cell receptor (beta chain) is shown here with its context. Its target is unknown. Amplification yielded TCR beta CDR3 regions, with RNA transcripts as the source. The HTBI primer set was used in a first-round RT-PCR of the TCR CDR3. TCRdb analysed the multiplex PCR reads with MiXCR anew, one entry per CDR3 protein. There are about 400,000 distinct CDR3 sequences in the sample; just under 15% occur only once, and 32% lies in the top ten. These data are taken from a study of T cells in Graves' hyperthyroidism and ophthalmopathy. About 10 ml of fresh peripheral blood supplied the PBMCs. Findings and caveats of the study: It was a median roughly six months before onset that the model predicted ophthalmopathy. Ophthalmopathy stood apart from stable hyperthyroidism in a 13 V-J model.

The V gene end was trimmed by 5 bases and the J gene end by 2 bases; junction bases not matched to a gene: 4. The CDR3 contains 13 residues. CDR1 is DFQATT and CDR2 is SNEGSKA in the germline V gene (reference sequence). The chain joins TRBV20-1 to TRBJ2-7, with 9 bases matching TRBD1. This clonotype originated in a woman in her 30s with Graves' hyperthyroidism. The material sequenced was blood. Here the CDR3 DNA reads TGCAGTGCTTCGGACAGGGGAACCTACGAGCAGTACTTC. Translation: CSASDRGTYEQYF.